A selection of T cell receptor beta chains follows, all from one sample in a study of T cell changes during pregnancy in multiple sclerosis. The table came from immunoSEQ multiplex PCR; TCRdb's copy has only in-frame clones and leaves some out. The data show some 37,000 clones, approximately 91% seen once. The input for sequencing was CD8+ T cells from peripheral blood mononuclear cells, taken after pregnancy. The receptors were sampled from a female donor with multiple sclerosis, enrolled in a pregnancy study. Both conserved end residues are part of each CDR3. The D gene is left open where the match is weak. Size is omitted from some rows. Given values are once, few, many or a class for expanded clones.

D: TRBD2; J: TRBJ2-7; size: few; V: TRBV27; length: 15; DNA: TGTGCCAGCAAAATTGGACTAGCGGGGTACAACGAGCAGTACTTC; CDR3: CASKIGLAGYNEQYF
D: TRBD1; J: TRBJ2-7; size: -; V: TRBV7-3; length: 17; DNA: TGTGCCAGCAGCTTAACGGGACAGGGTTCAAGCTCCTACGAGCAGTACTTC; CDR3: CASSLTGQGSSSYEQYF
D: -; J: TRBJ2-6; size: -; V: TRBV30; length: 13; DNA: TGTGCCTGGAGTGGACTCCATGGAGGCGTCCTGACTTTC; CDR3: CAWSGLHGGVLTF
D: -; J: TRBJ2-1; size: -; V: TRBV7-8; length: 16; DNA: TGTGCCAGCAGCTTAGACCCCTACGGGAGTCAGAATGAGCAGTTCTTC; CDR3: CASSLDPYGSQNEQFF
D: TRBD2; J: TRBJ2-3; size: -; V: TRBV5-1; length: 19; DNA: TGCGCCAGCAGCTTGGTACGAGCGGGGGGGCAATGGGGCACAGATACGCAGTATTTT; CDR3: CASSLVRAGGQWGTDTQYF
D: -; J: TRBJ1-4; size: -; V: TRBV10-3; length: 15; DNA: TGTGCCATCACTGAGGGTCGGGCAACTAATGAAAAACTGTTTTTT; CDR3: CAITEGRATNEKLFF
D: -; J: TRBJ1-2; size: -; V: TRBV11-2; length: 13; DNA: TGTGCCAGCAGCCCAGACAGGATTCGAGGCTACACCTTC; CDR3: CASSPDRIRGYTF
D: -; J: TRBJ1-1; size: few; V: TRBV7-3; length: 13; DNA: TGTGCCAGCAGCTGGGGGGAGAACACTGAAGCTTTCTTT; CDR3: CASSWGENTEAFF
D: TRBD1; J: TRBJ1-4; size: -; V: TRBV29-1; length: 13; DNA: TGCAGCGGCTGGGACAGAGATAATGAAAAACTGTTTTTT; CDR3: CSGWDRDNEKLFF
D: -; J: TRBJ2-7; size: -; V: TRBV2; length: 14; DNA: TGTGCCAGCAGTGAAGCGTTGGGACACTACGAGCAGTACTTC; CDR3: CASSEALGHYEQYF
D: -; J: TRBJ2-5; size: -; V: TRBV14; length: 14; DNA: TGTGCCAGCAGCCAAGGGAGCTTTCGGGAGACCCAGTACTTC; CDR3: CASSQGSFRETQYF
D: TRBD1; J: TRBJ2-7; size: -; V: TRBV18; length: 16; DNA: TGTGCCAGCTCACCCCCCCAGGGGGCGCGTTCCTACGAGCAGTACTTC; CDR3: CASSPPQGARSYEQYF
D: -; J: TRBJ2-3; size: -; V: TRBV4-1; length: 16; DNA: TGCGCCAGCAGCCATCCAACAGCCTCTAGCACAGATACGCAGTATTTT; CDR3: CASSHPTASSTDTQYF
D: -; J: TRBJ2-6; size: -; V: TRBV19; length: 18; DNA: TGTGCCAGTAGTTACAGCTTGACAAATCACAGTCGGGCCAACGTCCTGACTTTC; CDR3: CASSYSLTNHSRANVLTF
D: -; J: TRBJ2-2; size: few; V: TRBV25-1; length: 15; DNA: TGTGCCAGCGGTGGACAGATAAGTTTCCCCGGGGAGCTGTTTTTT; CDR3: CASGGQISFPGELFF
D: -; J: TRBJ2-7; size: -; V: TRBV27; length: 12; DNA: TGTGCCAGCGGCTGGGCCGGCTACGAGCAGTACTTC; CDR3: CASGWAGYEQYF
D: TRBD1; J: TRBJ2-4; size: -; V: TRBV28; length: 17; DNA: TGTGCCAGCAGCTCCATTGGGACAGGCCTTGGGAGAAACATTCAGTACTTC; CDR3: CASSSIGTGLGRNIQYF
D: TRBD2; J: TRBJ2-7; size: -; V: TRBV5-6; length: 19; DNA: TGTGCCAGCAGCTTGAATCCACCCTGGCGGGAGGAAGGGGTTACAGAGCAGTACTTC; CDR3: CASSLNPPWREEGVTEQYF
D: TRBD2; J: TRBJ2-7; size: -; V: TRBV5-1; length: 18; DNA: TGCGCCAGCAGCGTGGGACTAGCGGGCACCGGGGCAACCTACGAGCAGTACTTC; CDR3: CASSVGLAGTGATYEQYF
D: TRBD2; J: TRBJ2-5; size: -; V: TRBV2; length: 15; DNA: TGTGCCAGCGGACTAGCGGGGGCGAGGCGGGAGACCCAGTACTTC; CDR3: CASGLAGARRETQYF
D: TRBD1; J: TRBJ2-7; size: -; V: TRBV7-6; length: 15; DNA: TGTGCCAGCAGCCCGGAGACAGGGACCACCTACGAGCAGTACTTC; CDR3: CASSPETGTTYEQYF
D: -; J: TRBJ2-5; size: -; V: TRBV5-4; length: 14; DNA: TGTGCCAGCAGCTCGGGAACGGAACAAGAGACCCAGTACTTC; CDR3: CASSSGTEQETQYF
D: TRBD2; J: TRBJ2-7; size: -; V: TRBV6-6; length: 14; DNA: TGTGCCAGCAGTCCAACGGGACTATCCCACGAGCAGTACTTC; CDR3: CASSPTGLSHEQYF
D: TRBD1; J: TRBJ2-5; size: -; V: TRBV2; length: 14; DNA: TGTGCCAGCAGTGTTGAACAGGGGATCGAGACCCAGTACTTC; CDR3: CASSVEQGIETQYF
D: TRBD2; J: TRBJ2-7; size: -; V: TRBV13; length: 14; DNA: TGTGCTAGCAGCACCGGGACTAGCGGCTACGAGCAGTACTTC; CDR3: CASSTGTSGYEQYF
D: -; J: TRBJ2-2; size: once; V: TRBV5-5; length: 15; DNA: TGTGCCAGCACCGTCGACAAAACGAACACCGGGGAGCTGTTTTTT; CDR3: CASTVDKTNTGELFF
D: -; J: TRBJ1-2; size: -; V: TRBV2; length: 14; DNA: TGTGCCAGCAGTGAGACTACAGCGAGGTATGGCTACACCTTC; CDR3: CASSETTARYGYTF
D: TRBD2; J: TRBJ2-1; size: once; V: TRBV9; length: 16; DNA: TGTGCCAGCAGCGTGGGACTAGCGGCCCTTACTGATGAGCAGTTCTTC; CDR3: CASSVGLAALTDEQFF
D: TRBD1; J: TRBJ2-7; size: -; V: TRBV6-1; length: 15; DNA: TGTGCCAGCAGGCACAGCGGGACAGGGTCTTACGAGCAGTACTTC; CDR3: CASRHSGTGSYEQYF
D: TRBD1; J: TRBJ2-2; size: -; V: TRBV7-9; length: 13; DNA: TGTGCCAGCTGGACAGGTGGCACCGGGGAGCTGTTTTTT; CDR3: CASWTGGTGELFF
D: -; J: TRBJ2-5; size: -; V: TRBV11-3; length: 15; DNA: TGTGCCAGCAGCAAGCAAGGGGGGAGGGAAGAGACCCAGTACTTC; CDR3: CASSKQGGREETQYF
D: TRBD1; J: TRBJ2-3; size: -; V: TRBV7-9; length: 17; DNA: TGTGCCAGCAGCTTAGCTGGGACCCAAGGGGGCCCAGATACGCAGTATTTT; CDR3: CASSLAGTQGGPDTQYF
D: TRBD2; J: TRBJ2-1; size: once; V: TRBV6-5; length: 13; DNA: TGTGCCAGCAGTGTAGCGGGAGTAGGTGAGCAGTTCTTC; CDR3: CASSVAGVGEQFF
D: -; J: TRBJ1-3; size: once; V: TRBV9; length: 13; DNA: TGTGCCAGTGGGGGGGATACTGGAAACACCATATATTTT; CDR3: CASGGDTGNTIYF
D: TRBD2; J: TRBJ2-3; size: once; V: TRBV4-1; length: 16; DNA: TGCGCCAGCAGCCAAGAACCTAGCGGATACACAGATACGCAGTATTTT; CDR3: CASSQEPSGYTDTQYF
D: -; J: TRBJ1-1; size: -; V: TRBV28; length: 12; DNA: TGTGCCAGCAGTTTTATGAACACTGAAGCTTTCTTT; CDR3: CASSFMNTEAFF
D: -; J: TRBJ2-3; size: -; V: TRBV6-6; length: 15; DNA: TGTGCCAGCAGTTATATACAGATGAGCACAGATACGCAGTATTTT; CDR3: CASSYIQMSTDTQYF
D: -; J: TRBJ1-6; size: -; V: TRBV9; length: 14; DNA: TGTGCCAGCAGCCCGGGGGCGGGGGGTTCACCCCTCCACTTT; CDR3: CASSPGAGGSPLHF
D: TRBD1; J: TRBJ1-1; size: -; V: TRBV5-1; length: 18; DNA: TGCGCCAGCAGCTTGAGAGGACAGGGTGCGGGCAGGAACACTGAAGCTTTCTTT; CDR3: CASSLRGQGAGRNTEAFF
D: TRBD1; J: TRBJ2-5; size: once; V: TRBV5-1; length: 14; DNA: TGCGCCAGCGGACCCGGGACAGGGAGAGAGACCCAGTACTTC; CDR3: CASGPGTGRETQYF
D: -; J: TRBJ1-5; size: -; V: TRBV6-1; length: 16; DNA: TGTGCCAGCAGTGATGGGGGCAGGGGAGCCAATCAGCCCCAGCATTTT; CDR3: CASSDGGRGANQPQHF
D: TRBD2; J: TRBJ2-1; size: -; V: TRBV15; length: 15; DNA: TGTGCCACCAGCGAGACTAGCGGTTCCTACAATGAGCAGTTCTTC; CDR3: CATSETSGSYNEQFF